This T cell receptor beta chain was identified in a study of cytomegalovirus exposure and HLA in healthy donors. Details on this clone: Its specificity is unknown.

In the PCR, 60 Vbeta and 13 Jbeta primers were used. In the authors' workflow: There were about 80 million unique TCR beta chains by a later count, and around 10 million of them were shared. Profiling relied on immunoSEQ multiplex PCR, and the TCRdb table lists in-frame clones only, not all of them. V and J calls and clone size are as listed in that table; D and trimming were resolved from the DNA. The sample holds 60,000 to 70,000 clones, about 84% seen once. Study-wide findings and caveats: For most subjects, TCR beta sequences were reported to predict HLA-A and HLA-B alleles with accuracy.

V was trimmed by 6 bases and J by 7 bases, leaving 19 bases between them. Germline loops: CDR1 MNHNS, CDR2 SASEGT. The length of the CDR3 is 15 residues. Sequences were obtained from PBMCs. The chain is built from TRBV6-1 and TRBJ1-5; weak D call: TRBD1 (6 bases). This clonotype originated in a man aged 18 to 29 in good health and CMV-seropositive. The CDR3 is CASREGGSVDQPQHF. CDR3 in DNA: TGTGCCAGCAGGGAGGGGGGGAGTGTGGACCAGCCCCAGCATTTT.